This TCR beta chain was documented in a study of PD-L1 blockade in urothelial cancer. Study details: At 3 weeks (second dose) and 6 weeks after starting treatment, blood was analyzed. Specimens of blood held a median count of approximately 150,000 T cells.

In germline, CDR1 is GTSNPN, CDR2 SVGIG (reference sequence). Trimming at V came to 2 bases and at J to 8 bases, leaving 12 bases not matched to a gene. The CDR3 is 15 amino acids. TCR analog templates of synthetic origin were spiked into each PCR. Data came from immunoSEQ multiplex PCR; TCRdb stores just in-frame clones and leaves some out. The sample yields 90,000 or so clones, roughly 89% seen once. Time point in this sample: pretreatment peripheral blood. Locally advanced or metastatic urothelial carcinoma affected all patients. This chain joins TRBV30 and TRBJ2-1; TRBD2 matches 7 bases. The receptor was isolated from a man aged 60 to 75 with urothelial cancer. Specimen: PBMCs, collected around atezolizumab (anti-PD-L1) treatment. The CDR3 is CAWSNPKRDPHEQFF. The DNA of the CDR3 is TGTGCCTGGAGTAATCCGAAGCGGGACCCCCATGAGCAGTTCTTC. Full variable domain (missing parts from reference TRBV30 and TRBJ2-1): SQTIHQWPATLVQPVGSPLSLECTVEGTSNPNLYWYRQAAGRGLQLLFYSVGIGQISSEVPQNLSASRPQDRQFILSSKKLLLSDSGFYLCAWSNPKRDPHEQFFGPGTRLTVL.